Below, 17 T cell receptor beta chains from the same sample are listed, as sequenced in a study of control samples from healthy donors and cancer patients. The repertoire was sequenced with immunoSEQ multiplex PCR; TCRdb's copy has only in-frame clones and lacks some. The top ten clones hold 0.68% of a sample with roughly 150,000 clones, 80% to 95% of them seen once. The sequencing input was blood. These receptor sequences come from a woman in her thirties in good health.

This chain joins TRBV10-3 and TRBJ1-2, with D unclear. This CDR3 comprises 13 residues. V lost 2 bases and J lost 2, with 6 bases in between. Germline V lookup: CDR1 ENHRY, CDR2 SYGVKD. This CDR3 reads CAISEAENYGYTF. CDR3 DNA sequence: TGTGCCATCAGTGAGGCGGAAAACTATGGCTACACCTTC.

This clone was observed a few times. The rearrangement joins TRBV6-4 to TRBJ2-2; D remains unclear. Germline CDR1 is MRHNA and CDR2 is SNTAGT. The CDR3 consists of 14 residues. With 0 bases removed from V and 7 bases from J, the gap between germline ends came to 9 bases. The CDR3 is CASSDSVDHGELFF. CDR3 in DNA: TGTGCCAGCAGTGACTCTGTAGATCACGGGGAGCTGTTTTTT.

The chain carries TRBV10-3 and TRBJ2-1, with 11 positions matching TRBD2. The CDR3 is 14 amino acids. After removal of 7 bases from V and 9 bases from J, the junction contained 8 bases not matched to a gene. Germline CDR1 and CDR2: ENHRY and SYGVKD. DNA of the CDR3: TGTGCCATCACCCAAGGGACTAGCGGCCGTGAGCAGTTCTTC. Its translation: CAITQGTSGREQFF.

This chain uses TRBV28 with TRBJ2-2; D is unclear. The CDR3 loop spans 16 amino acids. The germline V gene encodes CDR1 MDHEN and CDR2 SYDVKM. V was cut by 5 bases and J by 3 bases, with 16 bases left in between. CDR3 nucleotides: TGTGCCAGCAGTGATACAGTTTATTGGGACACCGGGGAGCTGTTTTTT. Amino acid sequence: CASSDTVYWDTGELFF.

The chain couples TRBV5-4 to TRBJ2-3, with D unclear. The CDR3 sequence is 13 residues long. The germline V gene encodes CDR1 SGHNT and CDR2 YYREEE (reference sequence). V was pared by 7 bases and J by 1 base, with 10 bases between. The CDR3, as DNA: TGTGCCAGCTTCAAGAGCGGCACAGATACGCAGTATTTT. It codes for CASFKSGTDTQYF.

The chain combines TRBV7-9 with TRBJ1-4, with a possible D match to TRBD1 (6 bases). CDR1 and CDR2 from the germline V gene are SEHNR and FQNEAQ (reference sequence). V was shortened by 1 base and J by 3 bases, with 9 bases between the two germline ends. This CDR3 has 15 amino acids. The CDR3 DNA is TGTGCCAGCAGCTTAGTGGGGGCCGCTAATGAAAAACTGTTTTTT. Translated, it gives CASSLVGAANEKLFF.

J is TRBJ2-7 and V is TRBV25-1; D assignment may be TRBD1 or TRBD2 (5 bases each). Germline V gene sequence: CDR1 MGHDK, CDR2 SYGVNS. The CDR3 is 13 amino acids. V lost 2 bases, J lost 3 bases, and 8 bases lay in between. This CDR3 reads CASSEAGSYEQYF. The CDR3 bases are TGTGCCAGCAGTGAAGCAGGGAGCTACGAGCAGTACTTC.

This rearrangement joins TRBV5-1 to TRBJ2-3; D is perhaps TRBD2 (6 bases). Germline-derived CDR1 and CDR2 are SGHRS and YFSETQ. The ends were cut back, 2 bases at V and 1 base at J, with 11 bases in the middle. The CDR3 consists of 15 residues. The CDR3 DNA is TGCGCCAGCAGCTTTGGCGGGGCCCGCACAGATACGCAGTATTTT. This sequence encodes CASSFGGARTDTQYF.

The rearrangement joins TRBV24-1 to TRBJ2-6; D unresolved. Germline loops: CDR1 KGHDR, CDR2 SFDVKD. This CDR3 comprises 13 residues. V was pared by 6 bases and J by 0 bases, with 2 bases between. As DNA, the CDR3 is TGTGCCACCAGTACCTCTGGGGCCAACGTCCTGACTTTC. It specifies CATSTSGANVLTF.

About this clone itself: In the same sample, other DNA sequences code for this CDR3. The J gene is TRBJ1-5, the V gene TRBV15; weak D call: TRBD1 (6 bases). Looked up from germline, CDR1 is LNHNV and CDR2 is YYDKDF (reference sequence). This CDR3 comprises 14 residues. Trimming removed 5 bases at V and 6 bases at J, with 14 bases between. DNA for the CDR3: TGTGCCACCAGCGGAACAGGGTCGCGTCAGCCCCAGCATTTT. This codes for CATSGTGSRQPQHF.

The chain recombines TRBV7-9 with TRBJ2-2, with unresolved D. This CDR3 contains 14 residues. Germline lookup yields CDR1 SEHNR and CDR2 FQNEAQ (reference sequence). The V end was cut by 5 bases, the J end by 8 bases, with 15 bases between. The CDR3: CASSNGEALGELFF. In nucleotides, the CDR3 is TGTGCCAGCAGCAACGGAGAGGCACTGGGGGAGCTGTTTTTT.

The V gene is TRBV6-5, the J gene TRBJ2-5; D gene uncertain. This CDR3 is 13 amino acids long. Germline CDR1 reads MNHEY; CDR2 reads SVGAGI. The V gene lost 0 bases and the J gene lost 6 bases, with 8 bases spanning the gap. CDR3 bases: TGTGCCAGCAGTTACTCAACGGCCAAGACCCAGTACTTC. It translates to CASSYSTAKTQYF.

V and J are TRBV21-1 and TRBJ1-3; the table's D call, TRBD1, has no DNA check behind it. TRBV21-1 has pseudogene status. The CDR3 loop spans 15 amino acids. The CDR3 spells CASGGQGAHGNTIYF. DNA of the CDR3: TGTGCCAGCGGAGGACAGGGGGCTCATGGAAACACCATATATTTT.

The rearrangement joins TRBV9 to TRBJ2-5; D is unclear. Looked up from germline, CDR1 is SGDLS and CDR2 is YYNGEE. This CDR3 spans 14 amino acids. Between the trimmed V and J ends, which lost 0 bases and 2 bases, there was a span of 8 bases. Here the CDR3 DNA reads TGTGCCAGCAGCGTAGGAGGAGTGCAAGAGACCCAGTACTTC. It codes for CASSVGGVQETQYF. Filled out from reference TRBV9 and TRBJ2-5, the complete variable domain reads DSGVTQTPKHLITATGQRVTLRCSPRSGDLSVYWYQQSLDQGLQFLIQYYNGEERAKGNILERFSAQQFPDLHSELNLSSLELGDSALYFCASSVGGVQETQYFGPGTRLLVL.

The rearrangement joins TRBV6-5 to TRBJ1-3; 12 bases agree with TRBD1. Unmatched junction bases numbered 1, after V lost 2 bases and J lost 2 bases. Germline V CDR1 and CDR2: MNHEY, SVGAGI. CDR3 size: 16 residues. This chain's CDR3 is CASSYGTGGAGNTIYF. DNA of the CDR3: TGTGCCAGCAGTTACGGGACAGGGGGCGCTGGAAACACCATATATTTT.

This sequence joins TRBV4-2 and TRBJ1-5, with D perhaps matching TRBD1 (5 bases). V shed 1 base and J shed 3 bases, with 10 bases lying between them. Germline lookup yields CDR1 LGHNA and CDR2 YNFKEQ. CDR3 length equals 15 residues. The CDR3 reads CASSQVVGANQPQHF. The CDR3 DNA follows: TGTGCCAGCAGCCAAGTGGTAGGGGCCAATCAGCCCCAGCATTTT.

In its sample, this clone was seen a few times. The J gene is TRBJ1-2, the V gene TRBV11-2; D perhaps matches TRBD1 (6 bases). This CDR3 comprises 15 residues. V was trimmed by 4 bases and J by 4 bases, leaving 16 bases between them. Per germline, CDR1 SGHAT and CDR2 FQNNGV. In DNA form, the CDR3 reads TGTGCCAGCAGCTCCTTACAGGGCTATCGCTATGGCTACACCTTC. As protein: CASSSLQGYRYGYTF.